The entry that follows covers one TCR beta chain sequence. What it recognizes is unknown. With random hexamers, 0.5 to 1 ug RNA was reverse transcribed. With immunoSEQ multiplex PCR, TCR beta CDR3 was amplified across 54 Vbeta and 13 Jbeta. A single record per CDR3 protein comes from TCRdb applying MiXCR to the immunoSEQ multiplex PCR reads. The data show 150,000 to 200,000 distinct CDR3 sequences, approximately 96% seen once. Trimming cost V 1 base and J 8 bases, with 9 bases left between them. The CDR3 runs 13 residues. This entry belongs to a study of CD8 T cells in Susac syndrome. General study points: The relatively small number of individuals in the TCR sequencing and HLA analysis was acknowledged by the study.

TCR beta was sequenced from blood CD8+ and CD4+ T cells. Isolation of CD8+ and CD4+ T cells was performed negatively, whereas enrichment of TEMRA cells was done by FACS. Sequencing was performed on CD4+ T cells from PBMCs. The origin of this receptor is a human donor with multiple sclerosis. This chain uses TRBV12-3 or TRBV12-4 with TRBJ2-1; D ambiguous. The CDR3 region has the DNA TGTGCCAGCAGTTTAGATCCGTCCCATGAGCAGTTCTTC. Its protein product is CASSLDPSHEQFF.